This TCR beta chain was observed in a study of cytomegalovirus exposure and HLA in healthy donors. Findings of the study overall: Clonal expansion, a later analysis showed, was greater in HLA-associated TCR beta chains than in equally common others. An analysis done earlier found most TCR beta V segments productive about 87% or about 30% of the time.

Remarks on this clone: The antigen remains undetermined.

Both 60 Vbeta primers and 13 Jbeta primers went into the PCR. Profiling relied on immunoSEQ multiplex PCR, and the TCRdb table lists in-frame clones only, not all of them. The data hold 120,000 to 150,000 clones, with roughly 10% observed a single time. The CDR3 extends over 12 amino acids. Germline CDR1 MNHEY, CDR2 SMNVEV (reference sequence). V dropped 9 bases and J dropped 10; count of bases not matched to a gene: 10. Sequenced: PBMCs. V usage is TRBV27 and J usage is TRBJ1-1; the match to TRBD1 covers 8 bases. The sequence came from a male donor in good health and CMV-seronegative. The CDR3 is CASISGGAGAFF. DNA of the CDR3: TGTGCCAGTATATCAGGGGGCGCGGGAGCTTTCTTT.